This T cell receptor beta chain was captured by sequencing in a study of T cell clonotyping in hematopoietic cell transplantation. Findings and limits, study-wide: Without cell sorting, CD4 versus CD8 contributions remain unresolved. Few recipient clonotypes overlapped donors; over 95% were de novo at given depth.

Recipient blood drawn about 28 days pretransplant and days 30, 100, 180 after. To note about this clone: Antigen: not known.

The V and J ends lost 8 bases and 2 bases respectively, with 11 bases between them. The CDR3 runs 13 residues. Germline CDR1 LNHDA, CDR2 SQIVND (reference sequence). Generated by immunoSEQ multiplex PCR, the TCRdb table keeps only in-frame clones and is missing some. Found here are approximately 12,000 clones, roughly nine tenths of them singletons; the top ten hold around a sixth. This sequence joins TRBV19 and TRBJ2-3, with D possibly matching TRBD1 (5 bases). The sample consisted of PBMCs, taken 100 days after allogeneic stem cell transplant. The source is a female patient between 55 and 75 years old who had an allogeneic stem cell transplant from an unrelated donor, so the T cells may come from the graft donor. Some clones in this sample may be carry-over from other donors' samples. Here the CDR3 DNA reads TGTGCCAGTTCACGACAGTTCACAGATACGCAGTATTTT. This gives the protein CASSRQFTDTQYF.